This TCR beta chain is drawn from a study of T cell responses to AZD1222 COVID-19 vaccine. Here immunoSEQ multiplex PCR was the method, and the copy in TCRdb shows in-frame clones only, minus some. The sample has roughly 93,000 clones, roughly 90% seen once. V gave up 3 bases and J gave up 2 bases; unmatched junction bases: 7. The CDR3 covers 17 residues. Looked up from germline, CDR1 is LGHNA and CDR2 is YSLEER. Regarding the study as a whole: Among the donors, most were white British and more were female, and clonal diversity was possibly underestimated. The number of AZD1222 recipients seropositive at baseline was only six. Regions 160-218 and 743-854 dominated among vaccine-associated CD4 TCRs spanning spike.

About this clone: Its specificity is not known.

The sample here was peripheral blood, taken on day 0 of AZD1222 vaccination. The chain is built from TRBV4-3 and TRBJ2-3; 11 bases agree with TRBD2. The clonotype was recovered from an adult in good health. In DNA form, the CDR3 reads TGCGCCAGCAGCCAGGCGGGACTAGCGGATCCCACAGATACGCAGTATTTT. Translated: CASSQAGLADPTDTQYF.